This TCR beta chain came from a study of PD-1 blockade in classical Hodgkin lymphoma. As for the study in general: Once every 2 weeks, patients received intravenous nivolumab at 3 mg/kg.

The protocol was immunoSEQ multiplex PCR, while the TCRdb copy is restricted to in-frame clones and leaves out a portion. The sample shows approximately 99,000 clones, 80% to 90% of them seen only once. Every patient was affected by relapse after autologous stem cell transplantation, while exposure to brentuximab vedotin was not uniform. Complete response, partial response or progressive disease constituted the best responses recorded. This CDR3 spans 16 amino acids. Germline V CDR1 and CDR2: GTSNPN, SVGIG (reference sequence). J was trimmed by 7 bases and V by 4 bases; bases with no gene match: 10. This clone was counted once.

The receptor was derived from a human donor with classical Hodgkin lymphoma. This chain uses TRBV30 with TRBJ2-7, with TRBD2 matching over 16 bases. This specimen was peripheral blood mononuclear cells (PBMCs), taken before the second cycle of nivolumab. The CDR3 here is CAWNPGTSGRASEQYF. The CDR3 DNA sequence: TGTGCCTGGAACCCCGGGACTAGCGGGAGGGCCTCGGAGCAGTACTTC.